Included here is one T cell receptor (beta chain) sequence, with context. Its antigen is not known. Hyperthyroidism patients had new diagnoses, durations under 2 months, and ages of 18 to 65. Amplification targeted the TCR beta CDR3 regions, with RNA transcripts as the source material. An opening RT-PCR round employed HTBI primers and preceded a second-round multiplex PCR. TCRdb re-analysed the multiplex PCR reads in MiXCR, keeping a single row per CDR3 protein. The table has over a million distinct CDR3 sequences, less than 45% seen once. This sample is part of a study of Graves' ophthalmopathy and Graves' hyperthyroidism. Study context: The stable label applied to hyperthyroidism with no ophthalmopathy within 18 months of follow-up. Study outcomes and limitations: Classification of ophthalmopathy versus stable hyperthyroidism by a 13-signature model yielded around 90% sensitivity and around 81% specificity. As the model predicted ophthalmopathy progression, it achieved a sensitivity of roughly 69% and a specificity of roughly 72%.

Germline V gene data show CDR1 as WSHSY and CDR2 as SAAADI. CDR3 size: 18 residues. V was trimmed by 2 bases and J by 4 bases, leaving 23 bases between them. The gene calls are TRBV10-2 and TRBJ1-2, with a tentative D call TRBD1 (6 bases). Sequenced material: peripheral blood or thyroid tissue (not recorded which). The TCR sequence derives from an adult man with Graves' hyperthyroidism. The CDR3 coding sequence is TGCGCCAGCAGTGAGCCGGACAGTCAGCCCCAGGGGCCCTATGGCTACACCTTC. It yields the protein CASSEPDSQPQGPYGYTF.